The present TCR beta chain was sequenced within a study of cytomegalovirus exposure and HLA in healthy donors. The study ran its PCR with 60 Vbeta and 13 Jbeta primers. This table comes from immunoSEQ multiplex PCR, and its TCRdb copy is limited to in-frame clones, with some not included. The table includes under 200,000 clones, 77% detected once. The CDR3 loop spans 16 amino acids. Germline V CDR1 and CDR2: MDHEN, SYDVKM. The trim removed 6 bases at V and 3 bases at J, leaving 10 bases unmatched. This sequence originates from a man between 50 and 59 years old in good health and CMV-seropositive. The sequencing sample was made of PBMCs. The chain joins TRBV28 to TRBJ1-3, with 8 positions matching TRBD1. The DNA of the CDR3 is TGTGCCAGCAGCATATCAGGGGGCGGATTTGGAAACACCATATATTTT. Its protein is CASSISGGGFGNTIYF.